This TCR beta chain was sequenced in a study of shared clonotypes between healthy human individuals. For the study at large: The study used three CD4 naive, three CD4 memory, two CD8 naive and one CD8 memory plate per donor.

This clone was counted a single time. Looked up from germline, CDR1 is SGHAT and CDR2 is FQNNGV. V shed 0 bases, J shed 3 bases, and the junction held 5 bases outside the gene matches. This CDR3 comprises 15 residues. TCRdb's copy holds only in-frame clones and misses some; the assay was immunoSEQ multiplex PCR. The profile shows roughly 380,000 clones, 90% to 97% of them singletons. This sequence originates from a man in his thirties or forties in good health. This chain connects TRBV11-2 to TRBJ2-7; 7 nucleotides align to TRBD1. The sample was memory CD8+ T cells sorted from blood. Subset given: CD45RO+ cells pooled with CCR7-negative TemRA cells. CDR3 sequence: CASSLDGTGVYEQYF. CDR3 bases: TGTGCCAGCAGCTTAGACGGAACAGGGGTCTACGAGCAGTACTTC.